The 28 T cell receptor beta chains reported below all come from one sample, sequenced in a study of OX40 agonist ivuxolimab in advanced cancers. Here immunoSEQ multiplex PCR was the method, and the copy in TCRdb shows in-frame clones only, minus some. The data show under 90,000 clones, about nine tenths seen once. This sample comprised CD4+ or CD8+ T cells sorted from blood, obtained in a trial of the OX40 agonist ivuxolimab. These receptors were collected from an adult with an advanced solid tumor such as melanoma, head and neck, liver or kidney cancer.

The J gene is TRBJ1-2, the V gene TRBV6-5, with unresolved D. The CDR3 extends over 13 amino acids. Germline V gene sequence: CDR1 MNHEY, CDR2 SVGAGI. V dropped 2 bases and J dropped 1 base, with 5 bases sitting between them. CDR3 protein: CASSYMFNYGYTF. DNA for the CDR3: TGTGCCAGCAGTTACATGTTTAACTATGGCTACACCTTC.

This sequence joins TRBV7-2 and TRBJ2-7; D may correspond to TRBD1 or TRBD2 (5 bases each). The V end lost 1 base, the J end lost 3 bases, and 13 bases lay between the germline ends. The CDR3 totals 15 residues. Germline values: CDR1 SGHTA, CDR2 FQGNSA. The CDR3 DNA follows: TGTGCCAGCAGCTTAGTCGGGGCAATCTACTACGAGCAGTACTTC. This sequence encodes CASSLVGAIYYEQYF.

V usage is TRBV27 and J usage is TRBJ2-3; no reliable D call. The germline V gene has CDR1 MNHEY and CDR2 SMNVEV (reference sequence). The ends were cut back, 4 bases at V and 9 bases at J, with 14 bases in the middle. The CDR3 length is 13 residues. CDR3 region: CASSSEPLGTQYF. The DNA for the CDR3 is TGTGCCAGCAGTTCGGAACCACTTGGGACGCAGTATTTT.

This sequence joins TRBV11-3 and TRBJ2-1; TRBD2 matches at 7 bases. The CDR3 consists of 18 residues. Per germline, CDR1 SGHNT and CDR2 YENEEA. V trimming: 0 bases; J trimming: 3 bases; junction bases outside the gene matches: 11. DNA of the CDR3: TGTGCCAGCAGCTTAGATCTTGGCGGGAGTAGTCTCTACAATGAGCAGTTCTTC. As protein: CASSLDLGGSSLYNEQFF.

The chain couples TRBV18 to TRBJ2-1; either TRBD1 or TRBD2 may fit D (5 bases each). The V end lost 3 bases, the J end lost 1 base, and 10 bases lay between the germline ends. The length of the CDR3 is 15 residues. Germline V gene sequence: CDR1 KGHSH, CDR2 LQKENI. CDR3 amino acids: CASSPVEGSYNEQFF. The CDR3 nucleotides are TGTGCCAGCTCACCGGTTGAGGGGTCCTACAATGAGCAGTTCTTC.

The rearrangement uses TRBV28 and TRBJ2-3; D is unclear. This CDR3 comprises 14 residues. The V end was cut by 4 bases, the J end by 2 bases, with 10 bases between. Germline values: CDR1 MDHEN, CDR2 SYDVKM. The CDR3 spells CASSSTPSTDTQYF. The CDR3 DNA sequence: TGTGCCAGCAGTTCCACCCCCTCCACAGATACGCAGTATTTT.

Here the CDR3 DNA reads TGTGCCAGCAGTTTATGGGGGACAGGTGGGTACGAGCAGTACTTC. Protein product: CASSLWGTGGYEQYF. V usage is TRBV27 and J usage is TRBJ2-7; TRBD1 aligns across 8 bases. The CDR3 runs to 15 residues. The ends lost 1 base at V and 4 bases at J; junction bases unmatched: 6. Germline assignment: CDR1 MNHEY and CDR2 SMNVEV (reference sequence).

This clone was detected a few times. The CDR3 nucleotides read TGCAGCGTTGGAAGGACTTTCTCCTACAATGAGCAGTTCTTC. It yields the protein CSVGRTFSYNEQFF. The chain joins TRBV29-1 to TRBJ2-1; tentatively, D is TRBD2 (5 bases). CDR1 is SQVTM, CDR2 ANQGSEA, per germline. The CDR3 runs to 14 residues. The V end was cut by 4 bases, the J end by 0 bases, with 10 bases between.

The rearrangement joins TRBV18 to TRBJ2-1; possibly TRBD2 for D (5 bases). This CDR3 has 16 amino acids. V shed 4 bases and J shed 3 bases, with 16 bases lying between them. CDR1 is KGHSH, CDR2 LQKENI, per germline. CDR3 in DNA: TGTGCCAGCTCACAAGGGATGGAGGCGGTCTACAATGAGCAGTTCTTC. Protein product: CASSQGMEAVYNEQFF.

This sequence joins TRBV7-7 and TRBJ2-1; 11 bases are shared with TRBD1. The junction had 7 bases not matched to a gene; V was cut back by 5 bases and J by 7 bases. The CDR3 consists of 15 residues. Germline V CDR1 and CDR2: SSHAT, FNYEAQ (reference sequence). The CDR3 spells CASSPTDRGQNEQFF. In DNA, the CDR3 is TGTGCCAGCAGCCCGACGGACAGGGGGCAAAATGAGCAGTTCTTC.

The CDR3 loop reads CASSEGGGRGATQYF. DNA for the CDR3: TGTGCCAGCAGTGAAGGGGGCGGGAGGGGAGCTACGCAGTATTTT. V and J are TRBV6-1 and TRBJ2-3; 9 nucleotides line up with TRBD2. The CDR3 is 15 amino acids. The V gene end was trimmed by 1 base and the J gene end by 8 bases; junction bases not matched to a gene: 7. Germline values: CDR1 MNHNS, CDR2 SASEGT.

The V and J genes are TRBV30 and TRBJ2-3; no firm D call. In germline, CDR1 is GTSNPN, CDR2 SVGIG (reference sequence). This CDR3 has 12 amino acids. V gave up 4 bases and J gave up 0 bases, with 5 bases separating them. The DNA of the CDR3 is TGTGCCTGGACAAAGAGCACAGATACGCAGTATTTT. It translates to CAWTKSTDTQYF.

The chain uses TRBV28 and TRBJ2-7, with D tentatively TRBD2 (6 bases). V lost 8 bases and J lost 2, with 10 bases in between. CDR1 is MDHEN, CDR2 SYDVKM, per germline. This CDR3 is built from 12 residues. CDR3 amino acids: CASLSGAYEQYF. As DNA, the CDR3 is TGTGCCAGCTTGTCGGGGGCCTACGAGCAGTACTTC.

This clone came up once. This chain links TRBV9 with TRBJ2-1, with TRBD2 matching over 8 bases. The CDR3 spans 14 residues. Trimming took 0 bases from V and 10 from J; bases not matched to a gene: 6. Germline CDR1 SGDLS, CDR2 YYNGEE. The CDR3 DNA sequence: TGTGCCAGCAGCGTAGCGGGGGGGCTTGGGGAGCAGTTCTTC. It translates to CASSVAGGLGEQFF.

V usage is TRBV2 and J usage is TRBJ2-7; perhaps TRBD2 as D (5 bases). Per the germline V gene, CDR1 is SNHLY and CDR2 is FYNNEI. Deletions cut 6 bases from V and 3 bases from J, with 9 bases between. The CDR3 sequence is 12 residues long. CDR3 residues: CASRETSYEQYF. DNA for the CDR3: TGTGCCAGCAGGGAAACTAGCTACGAGCAGTACTTC.

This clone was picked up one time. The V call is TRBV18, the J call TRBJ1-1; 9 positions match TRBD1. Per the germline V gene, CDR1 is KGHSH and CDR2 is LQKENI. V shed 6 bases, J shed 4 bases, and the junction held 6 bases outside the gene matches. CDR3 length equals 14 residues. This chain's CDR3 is CASSLQGAGTEAFF. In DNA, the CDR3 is TGTGCCAGCTCCCTACAGGGGGCTGGCACTGAAGCTTTCTTT.

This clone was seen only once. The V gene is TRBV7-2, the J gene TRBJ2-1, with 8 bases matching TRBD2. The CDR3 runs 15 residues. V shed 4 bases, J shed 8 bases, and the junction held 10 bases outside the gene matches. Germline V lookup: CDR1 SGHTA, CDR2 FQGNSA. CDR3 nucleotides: TGTGCCAGCAGCTCACGGGGGGGCAGAGCGGATGAGCAGTTCTTC. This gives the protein CASSSRGGRADEQFF. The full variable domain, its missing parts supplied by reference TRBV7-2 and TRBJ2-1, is GAGVSQSPSNKVTEKGKDVELRCDPISGHTALYWYRQSLGQGLEFLIYFQGNSAPDKSGLPSDRFSAERTGGSVSTLTIQRTQQEDSAVYLCASSSRGGRADEQFFGPGTRLTVL.

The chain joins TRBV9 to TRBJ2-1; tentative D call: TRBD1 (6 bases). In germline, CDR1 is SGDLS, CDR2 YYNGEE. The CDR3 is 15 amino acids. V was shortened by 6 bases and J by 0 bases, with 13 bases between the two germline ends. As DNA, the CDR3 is TGTGCCAGCAACCCAAAAGGGGGCTCCTACAATGAGCAGTTCTTC. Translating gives CASNPKGGSYNEQFF. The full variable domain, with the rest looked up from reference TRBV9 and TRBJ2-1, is DSGVTQTPKHLITATGQRVTLRCSPRSGDLSVYWYQQSLDQGLQFLIQYYNGEERAKGNILERFSAQQFPDLHSELNLSSLELGDSALYFCASNPKGGSYNEQFFGPGTRLTVL.

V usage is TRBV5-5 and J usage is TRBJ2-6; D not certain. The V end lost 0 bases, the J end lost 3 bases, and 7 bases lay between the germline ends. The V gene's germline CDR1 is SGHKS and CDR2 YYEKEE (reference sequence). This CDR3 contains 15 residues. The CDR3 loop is CASSLEGHGANVLTF. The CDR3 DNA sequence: TGTGCCAGCAGCTTGGAAGGGCATGGGGCCAACGTCCTGACTTTC.

DNA for the CDR3: TGTGCCAGCAAGCCGGGGGGCCGAATTGAAGCTTTCTTT. Translation gives CASKPGGRIEAFF. The chain recombines TRBV28 with TRBJ1-1; TRBD1 is a possible D gene (6 bases). The CDR3 contains 13 residues. Germline V gene sequence: CDR1 MDHEN, CDR2 SYDVKM. Deletions cut 7 bases from V and 7 bases from J, with 16 bases between.

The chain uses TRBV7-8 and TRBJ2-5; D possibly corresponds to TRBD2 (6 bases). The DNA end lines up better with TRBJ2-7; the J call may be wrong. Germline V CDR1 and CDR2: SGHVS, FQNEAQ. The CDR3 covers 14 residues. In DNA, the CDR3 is TGTGCCAGCAGCCGGGCCGGGACTGACTACGAGCAGTACTTC. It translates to CASSRAGTDYEQYF.

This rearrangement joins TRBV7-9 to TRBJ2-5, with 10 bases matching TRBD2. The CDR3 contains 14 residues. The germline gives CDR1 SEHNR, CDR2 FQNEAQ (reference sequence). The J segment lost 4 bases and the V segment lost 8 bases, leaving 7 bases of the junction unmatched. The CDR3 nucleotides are TGTGCCAGCTCTAGCGGGGGTGTATCAGAGACCCAGTACTTC. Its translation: CASSSGGVSETQYF.

The CDR3 sequence is CATPDRDYGYTF. Written as DNA, the CDR3 is TGTGCCACCCCGGACAGGGACTATGGCTACACCTTC. V is TRBV28 and J is TRBJ1-2; TRBD1 matches at 8 bases. Germline CDR1 reads MDHEN; CDR2 reads SYDVKM. V shed 10 bases and J 3 bases; nucleotides not matched to a gene: 4. This CDR3 region has 12 residues.

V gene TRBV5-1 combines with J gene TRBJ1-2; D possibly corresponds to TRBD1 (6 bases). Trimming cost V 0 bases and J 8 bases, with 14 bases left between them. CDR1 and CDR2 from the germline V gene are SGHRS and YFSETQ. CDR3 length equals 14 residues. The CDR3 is CASSLGTGMRGYTF. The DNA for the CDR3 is TGCGCCAGCAGCTTGGGCACAGGGATGCGGGGCTACACCTTC.

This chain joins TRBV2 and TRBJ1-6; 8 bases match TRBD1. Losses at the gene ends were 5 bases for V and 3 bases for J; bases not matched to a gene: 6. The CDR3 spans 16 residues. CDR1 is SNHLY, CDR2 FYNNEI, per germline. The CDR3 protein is CASSSTGAHYNSPLHF. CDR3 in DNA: TGTGCCAGCAGTTCGACAGGGGCGCACTATAATTCACCCCTCCACTTT.

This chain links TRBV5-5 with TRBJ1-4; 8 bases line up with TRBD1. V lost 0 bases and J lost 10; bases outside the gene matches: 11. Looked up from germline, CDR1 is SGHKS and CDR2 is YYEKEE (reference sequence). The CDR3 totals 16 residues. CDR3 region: CASSLELATGVAKLFF. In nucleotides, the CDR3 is TGTGCCAGCAGCTTGGAATTGGCGACAGGGGTGGCAAAACTGTTTTTT.

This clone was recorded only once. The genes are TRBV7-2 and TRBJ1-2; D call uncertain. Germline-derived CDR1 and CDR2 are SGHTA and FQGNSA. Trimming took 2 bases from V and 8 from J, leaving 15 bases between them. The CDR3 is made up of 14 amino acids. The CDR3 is CASSLSLSYWGYTF. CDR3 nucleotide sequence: TGTGCCAGCAGCTTAAGCCTATCCTACTGGGGCTACACCTTC.

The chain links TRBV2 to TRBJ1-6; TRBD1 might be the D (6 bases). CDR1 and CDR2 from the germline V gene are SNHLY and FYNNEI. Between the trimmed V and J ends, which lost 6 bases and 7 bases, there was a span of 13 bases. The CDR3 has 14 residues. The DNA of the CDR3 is TGTGCCAGCAGCCTCGAACAGGGAAATTCACCCCTCCACTTT. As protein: CASSLEQGNSPLHF.